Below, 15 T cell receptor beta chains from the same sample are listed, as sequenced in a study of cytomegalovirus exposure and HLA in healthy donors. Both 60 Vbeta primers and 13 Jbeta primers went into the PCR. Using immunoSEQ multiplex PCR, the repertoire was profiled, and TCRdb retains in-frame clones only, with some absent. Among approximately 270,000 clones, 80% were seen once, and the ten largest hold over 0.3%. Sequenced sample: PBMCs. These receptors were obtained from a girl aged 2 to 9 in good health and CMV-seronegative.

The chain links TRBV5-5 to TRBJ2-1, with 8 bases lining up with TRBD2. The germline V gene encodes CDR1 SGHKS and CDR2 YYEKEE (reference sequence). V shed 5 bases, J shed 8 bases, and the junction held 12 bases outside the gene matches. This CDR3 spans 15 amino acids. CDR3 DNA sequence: TGTGCCAGCAGTTCATTGCGGGAGGATGTGGATGAGCAGTTCTTC. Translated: CASSSLREDVDEQFF.

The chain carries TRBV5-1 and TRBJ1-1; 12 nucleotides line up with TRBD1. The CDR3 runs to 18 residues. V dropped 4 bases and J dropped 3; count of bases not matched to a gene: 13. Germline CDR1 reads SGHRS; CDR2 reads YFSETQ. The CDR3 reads CASSPNKGTGGWYTEAFF. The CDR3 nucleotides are TGCGCCAGCAGCCCCAATAAGGGGACAGGGGGCTGGTACACTGAAGCTTTCTTT.

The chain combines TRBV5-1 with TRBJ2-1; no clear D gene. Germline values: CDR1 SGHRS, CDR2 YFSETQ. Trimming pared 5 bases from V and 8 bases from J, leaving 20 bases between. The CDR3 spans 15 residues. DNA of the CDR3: TGCGCCAGCAGATCACGAAGCTTGGTCGGGTATGAGCAGTTCTTC. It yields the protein CASRSRSLVGYEQFF.

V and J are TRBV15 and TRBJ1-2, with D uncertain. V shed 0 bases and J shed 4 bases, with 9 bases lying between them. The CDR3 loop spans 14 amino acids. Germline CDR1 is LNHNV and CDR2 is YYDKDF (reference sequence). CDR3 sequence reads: CATSRDPGSYGYTF. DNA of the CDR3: TGTGCCACCAGCAGAGACCCGGGATCCTATGGCTACACCTTC.

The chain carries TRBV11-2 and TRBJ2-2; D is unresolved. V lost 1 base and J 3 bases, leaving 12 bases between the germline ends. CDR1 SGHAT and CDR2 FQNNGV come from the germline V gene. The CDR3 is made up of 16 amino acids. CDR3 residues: CASSLVYRLDTGELFF. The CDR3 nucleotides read TGTGCCAGCAGCTTAGTATACAGATTGGACACCGGGGAGCTGTTTTTT.

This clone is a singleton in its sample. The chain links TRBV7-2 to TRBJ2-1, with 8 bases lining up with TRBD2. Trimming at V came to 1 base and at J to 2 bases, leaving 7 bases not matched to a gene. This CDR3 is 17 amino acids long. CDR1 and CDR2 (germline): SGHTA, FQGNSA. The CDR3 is CASSLGSAGGPYNEQFF. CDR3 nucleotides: TGTGCCAGCAGCTTAGGATCCGCGGGGGGACCCTACAATGAGCAGTTCTTC.

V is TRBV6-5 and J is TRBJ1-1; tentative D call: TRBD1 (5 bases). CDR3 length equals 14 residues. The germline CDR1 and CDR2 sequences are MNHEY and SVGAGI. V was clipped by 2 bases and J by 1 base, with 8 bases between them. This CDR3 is CASSYTGPNTEAFF. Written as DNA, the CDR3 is TGTGCCAGCAGTTACACAGGTCCGAACACTGAAGCTTTCTTT.

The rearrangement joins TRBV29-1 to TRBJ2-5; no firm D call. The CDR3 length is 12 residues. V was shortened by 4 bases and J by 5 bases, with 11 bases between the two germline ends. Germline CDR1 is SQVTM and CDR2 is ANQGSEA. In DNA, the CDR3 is TGCAGCGTTGTCGGAGCGTGGGAGACCCAGTACTTC. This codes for CSVVGAWETQYF.

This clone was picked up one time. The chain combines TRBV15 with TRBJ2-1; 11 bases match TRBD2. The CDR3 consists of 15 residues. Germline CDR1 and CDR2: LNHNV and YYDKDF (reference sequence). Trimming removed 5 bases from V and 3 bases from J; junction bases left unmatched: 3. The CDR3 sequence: CATSSSGGIYNEQFF. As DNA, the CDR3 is TGTGCCACCAGCTCTAGCGGGGGGATCTACAATGAGCAGTTCTTC.

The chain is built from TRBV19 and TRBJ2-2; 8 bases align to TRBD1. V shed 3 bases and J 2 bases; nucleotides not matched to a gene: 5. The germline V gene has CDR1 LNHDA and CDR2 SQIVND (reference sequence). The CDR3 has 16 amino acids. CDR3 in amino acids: CASSIVGQGNTGELFF. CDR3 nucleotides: TGTGCCAGTAGTATCGTCGGACAGGGCAACACCGGGGAGCTGTTTTTT. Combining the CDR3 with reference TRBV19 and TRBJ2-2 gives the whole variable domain DGGITQSPKYLFRKEGQNVTLSCEQNLNHDAMYWYRQDPGQGLRLIYYSQIVNDFQKGDIAEGYSVSREKKESFPLTVTSAQKNPTAFYLCASSIVGQGNTGELFFGEGSRLTVL.

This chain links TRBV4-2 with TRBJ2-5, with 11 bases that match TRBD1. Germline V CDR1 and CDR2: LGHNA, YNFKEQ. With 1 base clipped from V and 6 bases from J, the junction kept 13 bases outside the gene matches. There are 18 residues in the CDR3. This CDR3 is CASSQVSGRGQGDQTQYF. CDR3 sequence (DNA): TGTGCCAGCAGCCAAGTCTCGGGCCGGGGACAGGGGGATCAGACCCAGTACTTC.

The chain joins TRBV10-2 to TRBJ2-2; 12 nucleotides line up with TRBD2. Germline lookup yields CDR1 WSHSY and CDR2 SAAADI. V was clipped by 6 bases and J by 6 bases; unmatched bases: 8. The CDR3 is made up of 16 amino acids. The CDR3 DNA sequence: TGCGCCAGCAGACTAGCGGGGGGCCGAGTATCCGGGGAGCTGTTTTTT. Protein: CASRLAGGRVSGELFF.

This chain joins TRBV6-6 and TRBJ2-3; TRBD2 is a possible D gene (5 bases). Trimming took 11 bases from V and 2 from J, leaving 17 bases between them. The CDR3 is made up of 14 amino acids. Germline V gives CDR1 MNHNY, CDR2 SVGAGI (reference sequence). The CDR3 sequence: CASKWTPTTDTQYF. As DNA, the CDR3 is TGTGCCTCTAAATGGACTCCCACCACAGATACGCAGTATTTT.

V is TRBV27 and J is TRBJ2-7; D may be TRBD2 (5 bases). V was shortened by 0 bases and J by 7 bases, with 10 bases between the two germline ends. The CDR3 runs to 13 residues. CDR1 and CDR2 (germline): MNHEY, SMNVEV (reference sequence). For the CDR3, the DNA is TGTGCCAGCAGTTTATCCCCCGAGCGGGAGCAGTACTTC. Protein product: CASSLSPEREQYF.

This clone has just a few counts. Here the CDR3 reads CASSSGLKLAKNIQYF. For the CDR3, the DNA is TGTGCCAGCAGTTCCGGACTGAAACTAGCCAAAAACATTCAGTACTTC. The V gene is TRBV6-5, the J gene TRBJ2-4, with D tentatively TRBD2 (5 bases). The CDR3 covers 16 residues. Germline V lookup: CDR1 MNHEY, CDR2 SVGAGI. Trimming cost V 4 bases and J 0 bases, with 13 bases left between them.